This record concerns one T cell receptor beta chain sequence. Its antigen is unidentified. TCRdb's copy holds only in-frame clones and misses some; the assay was immunoSEQ multiplex PCR. The profile covers 65,000 to 85,000 clones, with 90% appearing a single time and approximately 3% taken by the ten largest. The source of around 1.8 micrograms of genomic DNA for TCR beta libraries was cryopreserved PBMCs. The sample belongs to a study of cytotoxic CD8 clonotypes in ibrutinib-treated CLL. About the research overall: Timing of response sample collection was a median approximately twelve months after treatment start, with a range of 6 to 36. Points from the study as a whole: Before falling back toward baseline at progression, clonality had risen at the time of ibrutinib response.

In germline, CDR1 is SGHRS, CDR2 YFSETQ. Trimming cost V 0 bases and J 4 bases, with 16 bases left between them. This CDR3 has 16 residues. The clonotype was recovered from a human donor with chronic lymphocytic leukemia. The source was PBMCs, collected after 12 months of ibrutinib treatment. J is TRBJ1-2 and V is TRBV5-1; perhaps TRBD1 as D (6 bases). In DNA form, the CDR3 reads TGCGCCAGCAGCTTGGATACCAACAGGGAGATCTATGGCTACACCTTC. Protein: CASSLDTNREIYGYTF. The full variable domain, rest sourced from reference TRBV5-1 and TRBJ1-2, is KAGVTQTPRYLIKTRGQQVTLSCSPISGHRSVSWYQQTPGQGLQFLFEYFSETQRNKGNFPGRFSGRQFSNSRSEMNVSTLELGDSALYLCASSLDTNREIYGYTFGSGTRLTVV.